These 15 T cell receptor beta chains were sequenced from one sample in a study of blood T cell repertoires in COVID-19. Produced via immunoSEQ multiplex PCR; TCRdb's table is partial and in-frame only. The table shows about 120,000 clones, with 65% to 85% occurring only once. What was sequenced was peripheral blood. These receptors were collected from a man in his forties or fifties with acute or convalescent COVID-19.

This chain links TRBV5-6 with TRBJ1-1, with TRBD1 matching 7 bases. The V gene end was trimmed by 5 bases and the J gene end by 1 base; junction bases not matched to a gene: 8. The CDR3 is 15 residues long. Germline CDR1 SGHDT, CDR2 YYEEEE. The chain's CDR3 is CASSYGQDRNTEAFF. CDR3 in DNA: TGTGCCAGCAGTTATGGACAGGACAGGAACACTGAAGCTTTCTTT.

This clone occurred once. V usage is TRBV3-1 (or the pseudogene TRBV3-2) and J usage is TRBJ2-1; D gene unclear. V gave up 3 bases and J gave up 8 bases, with 5 bases separating them. CDR1 is LGHDT and CDR2 is YNNKEL in the germline V gene (reference sequence). This CDR3 is built from 11 residues. Here the CDR3 reads CASSQLDEQFF. Here the CDR3 DNA reads TGTGCCAGCAGCCAGCTAGATGAGCAGTTCTTC.

The chain recombines TRBV6-5 with TRBJ1-2; maybe TRBD1 (5 bases). The germline gives CDR1 MNHEY, CDR2 SVGAGI. V was cut by 2 bases and J by 1 base, with 5 bases left in between. The CDR3 is 13 amino acids. In nucleotides, the CDR3 is TGTGCCAGCAGTTACGACAGTAACTATGGCTACACCTTC. Protein sequence: CASSYDSNYGYTF.

This clone was observed once. The V gene is TRBV3-1 (or the pseudogene TRBV3-2), the J gene TRBJ2-2; possibly TRBD1 for D (5 bases). This CDR3 comprises 16 residues. From germline, CDR1 is LGHDT and CDR2 YNNKEL (reference sequence). Trimming pared 5 bases from V and 5 bases from J, leaving 18 bases between. The CDR3 nucleotides are TGTGCCAGCAGCTCGCGGACCGGTAGGACAACCGGGGAGCTGTTTTTT. Amino acid sequence: CASSSRTGRTTGELFF.

This clone was detected a few times. The chain recombines TRBV7-9 with TRBJ2-7; D is undetermined. CDR3 length: 14 residues. Trimming shortened V by 4 bases and J by 3 bases, and 13 bases separated the two germline ends. The germline V gene has CDR1 SEHNR and CDR2 FQNEAQ (reference sequence). The CDR3 DNA sequence: TGTGCCAGCAGCTCCGGATGGCGAGGCTACGAGCAGTACTTC. Encoded protein: CASSSGWRGYEQYF.

This chain joins TRBV19 and TRBJ1-5, with D maybe TRBD1 (5 bases). The CDR3 has 16 residues. Germline V gene sequence: CDR1 LNHDA, CDR2 SQIVND (reference sequence). V lost 2 bases and J lost 2, with 13 bases in between. The CDR3 region has the DNA TGTGCCAGTAGTATAAGCAGGGTGAAAGGCAATCAGCCCCAGCATTTT. Residues: CASSISRVKGNQPQHF.

This clone was picked up one time. The V call is TRBV19, the J call TRBJ1-1; 8 positions match TRBD1. Germline CDR1 reads LNHDA; CDR2 reads SQIVND (reference sequence). V shed 7 bases and J 6 bases; nucleotides not matched to a gene: 7. The CDR3 spans 13 residues. CDR3 loop: CASKGPGQAEAFF. The CDR3 nucleotides are TGTGCCAGTAAAGGCCCGGGACAGGCTGAAGCTTTCTTT.

This chain connects TRBV21-1 to TRBJ2-2; the tabulated D call, TRBD1, remains unverified against the DNA. TRBV21-1 is termed a pseudogene. CDR3 length equals 19 residues. CDR3 in amino acids: CASSKEWRAQGPNTGELFF. CDR3 coding DNA: TGTGCCAGCAGCAAAGAATGGAGAGCACAGGGGCCCAACACCGGGGAGCTGTTTTTT.

CDR3 in DNA: TGCGCCAGCAGCTTCGACGGGACTTTGGATCCCCAGCATTTT. Translation: CASSFDGTLDPQHF. The chain recombines TRBV5-1 with TRBJ1-5, with a weak D call TRBD1 (5 bases). Germline V gives CDR1 SGHRS, CDR2 YFSETQ. V was trimmed by 2 bases and J by 10 bases, leaving 16 bases between them. CDR3 length equals 14 residues.

This clone was observed a few times. The J gene is TRBJ2-7, the V gene TRBV21-1; the D call TRBD2 from the table was never checked on the DNA. TRBV21-1 is noted as a pseudogene. CDR3 length: 15 amino acids. CDR3 nucleotide sequence: TGTGCCAGCAGCCGGGAGGGGAAGCGTTGGGGCGAGCAGTACGTC. Protein sequence: CASSREGKRWGEQYV.

The chain couples TRBV19 to TRBJ2-7; TRBD1 aligns across 9 bases. V trimming: 5 bases; J trimming: 1 base; junction bases outside the gene matches: 12. This CDR3 is built from 17 residues. Germline lookup yields CDR1 LNHDA and CDR2 SQIVND (reference sequence). In DNA, the CDR3 is TGTGCCAGTAGTGGTCCGGGACAGGGTTATTTTTCCTACGAGCAGTACTTC. This gives the protein CASSGPGQGYFSYEQYF.

This clone was seen only a few times. V is TRBV20-1 and J is TRBJ2-1; D might be TRBD1 (6 bases). V gave up 3 bases and J gave up 0 bases, with 12 bases separating them. Looked up from germline, CDR1 is DFQATT and CDR2 is SNEGSKA (reference sequence). The CDR3 has 15 amino acids. CDR3 sequence (DNA): TGCAGTGCTAGTCGCGCCAGGGGCTCCTACAATGAGCAGTTCTTC. Its protein is CSASRARGSYNEQFF.

The J gene is TRBJ2-3, the V gene TRBV3-1 (or the pseudogene TRBV3-2), with D possibly matching TRBD1 (5 bases). This CDR3 is 14 amino acids long. Germline CDR1 LGHDT, CDR2 YNNKEL (reference sequence). V lost 5 bases to trimming and J lost 2 bases, with 11 bases between them. For the CDR3, the DNA is TGTGCCAGCAGCTTTGGGGCCCTCACAGATACGCAGTATTTT. Translating it yields CASSFGALTDTQYF.

The chain links TRBV15 to TRBJ2-4; 8 positions agree with TRBD1. V lost 0 bases and J lost 7; bases outside the gene matches: 11. The CDR3 covers 17 residues. Germline-derived CDR1 and CDR2 are LNHNV and YYDKDF (reference sequence). CDR3 in amino acids: CATSRDLGQGKRNIQYF. The CDR3 nucleotides read TGTGCCACCAGCAGAGATTTAGGACAGGGAAAAAGGAACATTCAGTACTTC.

This clone was picked up a small number of times. The chain joins TRBV20-1 to TRBJ1-4, with unresolved D. This CDR3 has 15 residues. Germline V CDR1 and CDR2: DFQATT, SNEGSKA (reference sequence). Trimming removed 3 bases from V and 0 bases from J, with 11 bases in between. The CDR3 DNA reads TGCAGTGCTAGTGCCGTTCCCGCAACTAATGAAAAACTGTTTTTT. This codes for CSASAVPATNEKLFF.